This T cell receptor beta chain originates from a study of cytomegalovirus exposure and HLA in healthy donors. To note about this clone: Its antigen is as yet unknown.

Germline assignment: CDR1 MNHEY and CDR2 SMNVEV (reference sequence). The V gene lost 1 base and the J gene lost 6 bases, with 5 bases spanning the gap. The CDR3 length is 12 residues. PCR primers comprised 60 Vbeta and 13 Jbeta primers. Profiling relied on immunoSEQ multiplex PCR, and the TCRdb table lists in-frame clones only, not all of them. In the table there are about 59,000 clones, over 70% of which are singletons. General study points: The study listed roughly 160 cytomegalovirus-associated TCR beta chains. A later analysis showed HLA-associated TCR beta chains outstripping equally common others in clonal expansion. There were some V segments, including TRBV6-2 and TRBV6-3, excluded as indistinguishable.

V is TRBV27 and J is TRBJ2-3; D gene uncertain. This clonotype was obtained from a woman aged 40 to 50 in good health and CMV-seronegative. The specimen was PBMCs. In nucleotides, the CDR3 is TGTGCCAGCAGTTTATACGGGGATACGCAGTATTTT. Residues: CASSLYGDTQYF.